The clone carrying this T cell receptor (beta chain) was counted ten times or more. Germline and junction disagree at one end, which may indicate a read error. The CDR3 is made up of 15 amino acids. The germline gives CDR1 SGHRS, CDR2 YFSETQ. These data originate in a study of T-cell reconstitution after alpha-beta-depleted transplantation in children. Unique molecular identifiers were incorporated when the TCRbeta library was constructed. A single record per CDR3 protein comes from TCRdb applying MiXCR to the PCR reads. Among a few hundred thousand distinct CDR3 sequences listed, around 10% were seen once.

This receptor was taken from a male patient aged 2 to 9 who had a stem cell transplant for chronic granulomatous disease, so the T cells may come from the graft donor. Source: peripheral blood, taken 180 days after TCRalphabeta/CD19-depleted stem cell transplant. The chain is built from TRBV5-1 and TRBJ2-2; possible D gene TRBD2, 6 bases. The CDR3 region is CASRLPGENNGELFF. The CDR3 DNA reads TGCGCCAGCAGGCTTCCGGGAGAAAACAACGGGGAGCTGTTTTTT.